These 17 T cell receptor beta chains share one sample of origin, sequenced in a study of shared clonotypes between healthy human individuals. Using immunoSEQ multiplex PCR, the repertoire was profiled, and TCRdb retains in-frame clones only, with some absent. The repertoire has fewer than 650,000 clones, less than 80% of them found once; the top ten carry 10% to 15%. The sequenced sample consisted of PBMCs. The receptors were sampled from a woman aged 40 to 50 in good health. Some clones in this sample may be carry-over from other donors' samples.

There are a few counts of this clone. Distinct nucleotide sequences in the sample also encode this CDR3. The chain employs TRBV5-1 and TRBJ2-7, with D uncertain. This CDR3 is built from 12 residues. Germline CDR1 and CDR2: SGHRS and YFSETQ. Trimming shortened V by 1 base and J by 3 bases, and 5 bases separated the two germline ends. CDR3 sequence reads: CASSLMGYEQYF. For the CDR3, the DNA is TGCGCCAGCAGCTTGATGGGCTACGAGCAGTACTTC.

This clone came up a few times. The chain combines TRBV30 with TRBJ1-6; a possible D gene is TRBD1 (6 bases). The CDR3 has 16 amino acids. V shed 0 bases and J shed 7 bases, with 16 bases lying between them. Germline V gives CDR1 GTSNPN, CDR2 SVGIG (reference sequence). CDR3 loop: CAWSVGRVRGNSPLHF. CDR3 sequence (DNA): TGTGCCTGGAGTGTAGGGAGGGTAAGGGGGAATTCACCCCTCCACTTT.

V usage is TRBV19 and J usage is TRBJ2-1; the match to TRBD2 covers 9 bases. J was trimmed by 6 bases and V by 3 bases; bases with no gene match: 3. The CDR3 contains 14 residues. Germline V gene lookup returns CDR1 LNHDA and CDR2 SQIVND (reference sequence). CDR3 bases: TGTGCCAGTAGTATTAGCGGGAGATTCAATGAGCAGTTCTTC. Translating gives CASSISGRFNEQFF.

V gene TRBV6-5 combines with J gene TRBJ2-2; D remains ambiguous. The V end was cut by 5 bases, the J end by 8 bases, with 9 bases between. Germline-derived CDR1 and CDR2 are MNHEY and SVGAGI. The CDR3 has 12 amino acids. The CDR3 loop is CASSGTWGELFF. DNA of the CDR3: TGTGCCAGCAGTGGAACCTGGGGGGAGCTGTTTTTT.

In DNA form, the CDR3 reads TGCAGCGTTGCGGATGAAATAGGCACAGATACGCAGTATTTT. This gives the protein CSVADEIGTDTQYF. This chain links TRBV29-1 with TRBJ2-3; unclear D gene. The germline V gene encodes CDR1 SQVTM and CDR2 ANQGSEA. V lost 4 bases and J lost 1, with 12 bases in between. This CDR3 is built from 14 residues.

The chain joins TRBV7-9 to TRBJ1-6; unclear D gene. Looked up from germline, CDR1 is SEHNR and CDR2 is FQNEAQ (reference sequence). The CDR3 totals 13 residues. V lost 5 bases to trimming and J lost 9 bases, with 11 bases between them. The CDR3 DNA follows: TGTGCCAGCAGCGGGGTCAATGGTTCACCCCTCCACTTT. Translating it yields CASSGVNGSPLHF.

This clone was detected a few times. One base away lies a much larger clone, so this may be a sequencing read error. The conserved closing phenylalanine or tryptophan is absent in this CDR3, likely reflecting a read error. Other DNA sequences in this sample translate to the same CDR3. The J gene is TRBJ1-1, the V gene TRBV7-3; D gene uncertain. V lost 2 bases, J lost 1 base, and 8 bases lay in between. Germline CDR1 SGHTA, CDR2 FQGTGA. The CDR3 is made up of 14 amino acids. The CDR3 protein is CASSLVGSNTEAFL. The DNA for the CDR3 is TGTGCCAGCAGCTTAGTCGGTTCGAACACTGAAGCTTTCTTG.

The chain couples TRBV11-1 to TRBJ1-4; 9 bases are a match to TRBD1. From germline, CDR1 is SGHAT and CDR2 FQDESV (reference sequence). The length of the CDR3 is 14 residues. J lost 7 bases, V lost 5 bases, and 5 bases had no gene match. CDR3 nucleotides: TGTGCCAGCAGCAACACAGGGGGCGGTGAAAAACTGTTTTTT. This translates into CASSNTGGGEKLFF.

The chain is built from TRBV5-6 and TRBJ1-5, with D hard to call. The V and J ends lost 2 bases and 4 bases respectively, with 7 bases between them. CDR1 SGHDT and CDR2 YYEEEE come from the germline V gene. CDR3 length equals 13 residues. In DNA, the CDR3 is TGTGCCAGCAGCTTCGGGGTTAATCAGCCCCAGCATTTT. Its translation: CASSFGVNQPQHF.

CDR3 sequence: CAWSEAETQYF. CDR3 bases: TGTGCCTGGAGTGAGGCAGAGACCCAGTACTTC. V is TRBV30 and J is TRBJ2-5; no reliable D call. CDR1 is GTSNPN and CDR2 is SVGIG in the germline V gene (reference sequence). V gave up 1 base and J gave up 4 bases, with 4 bases separating them. The CDR3 has 11 residues.

There are a few counts of this clone. The V gene is TRBV2, the J gene TRBJ2-1; 11 bases are shared with TRBD2. Germline CDR1 SNHLY, CDR2 FYNNEI. V was clipped by 10 bases and J by 3 bases; unmatched bases: 8. This CDR3 contains 15 residues. CDR3 amino acids: CATKRLAGGYNEQFF. CDR3 coding DNA: TGTGCCACCAAACGCCTAGCGGGAGGCTACAATGAGCAGTTCTTC.

The CDR3 nucleotides read TGTGCCAGCAGCTTAATGAGCGGGAGAAACACCGGGGAGCTGTTTTTT. It specifies CASSLMSGRNTGELFF. V gene TRBV7-3 combines with J gene TRBJ2-2; TRBD2 aligns across 8 bases. Germline V CDR1 and CDR2: SGHTA, FQGTGA. V was clipped by 1 base and J by 2 bases; unmatched bases: 3. The CDR3 spans 16 residues.

This clone has only a few counts. The chain employs TRBV30 and TRBJ2-3, with 9 bases lining up with TRBD1. The CDR3 runs 13 residues. Unmatched junction bases numbered 10, after V lost 8 bases and J lost 7 bases. Germline values: CDR1 GTSNPN, CDR2 SVGIG (reference sequence). For the CDR3, the DNA is TGTGCCAGCACCACCGGGACAGGGAATACGCAGTATTTT. This gives the protein CASTTGTGNTQYF.

This chain links TRBV29-1 with TRBJ2-7, with D perhaps TRBD1 (6 bases). This CDR3 has 14 residues. Germline CDR1 is SQVTM and CDR2 is ANQGSEA. CDR3 sequence: CIAHRASSTYEQYF. The CDR3, as DNA: TGCATCGCTCACAGGGCTTCCTCCACCTACGAGCAGTACTTC.

This clone has a handful of counts. The chain links TRBV30 to TRBJ1-6; no definite D call. Germline-derived CDR1 and CDR2 are GTSNPN and SVGIG (reference sequence). This CDR3 is 13 amino acids long. V was shortened by 4 bases and J by 7 bases, with 11 bases between the two germline ends. The CDR3 sequence: CAWTPSSNSPLHF. As DNA, the CDR3 is TGTGCCTGGACTCCCTCGTCCAATTCACCCCTCCACTTT. The variable domain in full, with the rest retrieved from reference TRBV30 and TRBJ1-6, is SQTIHQWPATLVQPVGSPLSLECTVEGTSNPNLYWYRQAAGRGLQLLFYSVGIGQISSEVPQNLSASRPQDRQFILSSKKLLLSDSGFYLCAWTPSSNSPLHFGNGTRLTVT.

This rearrangement joins TRBV2 to TRBJ2-5; D gene ambiguous. Trimming pared 3 bases from V and 2 bases from J, leaving 7 bases between. The V gene's germline CDR1 is SNHLY and CDR2 FYNNEI. The CDR3 consists of 13 residues. The CDR3 here is CASSDIAQETQYF. In DNA, the CDR3 is TGTGCCAGCAGTGATATAGCACAAGAGACCCAGTACTTC.

Of note for this clone: The identical CDR3 is also encoded by other nucleotide sequences in the sample. The V gene is TRBV4-3, the J gene TRBJ1-5; a possible D gene is TRBD1 (6 bases). Germline V gene lookup returns CDR1 LGHNA and CDR2 YSLEER. CDR3 size: 15 residues. The V end was cut by 3 bases, the J end by 2 bases, with 11 bases between. The DNA of the CDR3 is TGCGCCAGCAGCCAGGACAGCATGGGCAATCAGCCCCAGCATTTT. Translated, it gives CASSQDSMGNQPQHF.